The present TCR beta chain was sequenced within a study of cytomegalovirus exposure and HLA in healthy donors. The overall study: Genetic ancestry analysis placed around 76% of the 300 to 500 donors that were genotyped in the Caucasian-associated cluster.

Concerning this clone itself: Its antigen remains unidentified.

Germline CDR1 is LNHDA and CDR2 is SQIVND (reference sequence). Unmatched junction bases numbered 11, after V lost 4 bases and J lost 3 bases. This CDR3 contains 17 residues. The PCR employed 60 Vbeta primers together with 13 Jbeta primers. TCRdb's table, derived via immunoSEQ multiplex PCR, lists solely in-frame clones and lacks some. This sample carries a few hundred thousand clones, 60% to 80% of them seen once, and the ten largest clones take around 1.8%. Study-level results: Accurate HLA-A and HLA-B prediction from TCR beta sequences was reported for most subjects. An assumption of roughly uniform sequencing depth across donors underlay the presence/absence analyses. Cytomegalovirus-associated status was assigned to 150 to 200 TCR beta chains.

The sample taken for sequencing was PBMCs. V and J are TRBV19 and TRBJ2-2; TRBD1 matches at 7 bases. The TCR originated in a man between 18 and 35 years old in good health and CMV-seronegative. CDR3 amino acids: CASSRVEGAVDTGELFF. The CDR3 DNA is TGTGCCAGTAGTAGGGTAGAGGGGGCGGTTGACACCGGGGAGCTGTTTTTT. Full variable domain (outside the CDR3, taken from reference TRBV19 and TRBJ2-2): DGGITQSPKYLFRKEGQNVTLSCEQNLNHDAMYWYRQDPGQGLRLIYYSQIVNDFQKGDIAEGYSVSREKKESFPLTVTSAQKNPTAFYLCASSRVEGAVDTGELFFGEGSRLTVL.